Listed here is a single T cell receptor beta chain. What antigen it recognizes has not been identified. Qualities for individual bases were not recorded, and no much larger clone is one base off. V sheds 5 bases and J sheds 2 bases, leaving 12 bases between their ends. The cysteine opens and the phenylalanine closes a CDR3 of 14 amino acids. Only the CDR3 DNA is retained, 42 bases long and in frame from the first base. From a lookup of the germline V gene, CDR1 and CDR2 are SGHTA and FQGNSA. Using the deep immunoSEQ assay, multiplex PCR amplified TCR CDR3 regions from genomic DNA. For each cell subset, the extracted genomic DNA was distributed evenly across all wells of several immunoSEQ 96-well plates, and each plate served as one replicate. For sorted subsets, roughly 190 ng of genomic DNA, equivalent to 25,000 to 35,000 T cell genomes, went into each replicate PCR. The purified libraries were quantified using a Qubit 3.0 fluorometer, sized with a Bioanalyzer 2100, and then quantified again using the KAPA Library Quantification kit. A separate single-read 150-cycle Illumina NextSeq 550 flow cell was used to sequence each immunoSEQ 96-well plate. In the paper's pipeline: The immunoSEQ output contained only junctional sequences without quality scores, so filtering could not match that applied to full-length reads. Sequences were annotated with PyIR, a Python wrapper for IgBLAST v1.9, using IMGT germline references to assign V/J genes and CDR3. Reads were filtered out if the reads had weak V/J assignments (E-value above 1e-6), no CDR3, stop codons, out-of-frame junctions, or ambiguous translated residues. V3J clonotypes were defined as sequences sharing the same inferred V gene, J gene, and CDR3 amino acid sequence. The percentage overlap between two repertoires was calculated by dividing the number of shared unique clonotypes by the size of the smaller repertoire. Richness of each repertoire was evaluated using RTK rarefaction, the Chao1 estimator, and Recon v2.1 estimates of unobserved clonotypes. OLGA was used to compute generation probabilities for all TCRbeta clonotypes that the gDNA method yielded from a handful of donors. TCRdb carries this immuneACCESS record with in-frame sequences only. Its versions omit some clonotypes, under half of them owing to an unresolved V gene in the studies checked, with the rest unexplained. The DNA was the basis for D and trimming; V, J and clone size are from that table. This sample gives over a million clones in total; approximately 96% of them show up just once. The ten largest account for about 1% of the sample.

The data are from a study of shared clonotypes between healthy human individuals (dated by TCRdb to about 2020). In terms of the full investigation: A couple of women and a few men aged 18 to 49 years were included in the cohort. To estimate repertoire size and how much clonotypes are shared between individuals, the study performed deep sequencing of blood TCR repertoires from a handful of healthy adults. Each donor's leukapheresis produced roughly between about 0.9 and 9.5 billion PBMCs. For each donor, CD4 naive and CD4 memory were each run on three plates, CD8 naive on two plates, and CD8 memory on one plate. To increase sequencing depth and limit assay-specific biases, TCR repertoire library preparation and sequencing were carried out by different laboratories using diverse techniques.

The paper as a whole reports these results and caveats: Naive subsets generally had larger estimated clonotype richness than memory subsets did. Pairwise subsampling indicated that sequencing depth was expected to affect the degree of clonotype sharing among donors. Approximately 5% of naive CD4, 3.5% of naive CD8, around 2.3% of memory CD4, and approximately 0.39% of memory CD8 clonotypes were shared across a few donors. Because the study included only a small number of donors, the genetic and exposure-history diversity represented was limited. Clonotypes shared by all four sorted-subset donors showed higher generation probabilities than non-shared clonotypes. Even with the large sequencing depth, rarefaction of the sorted-subset datasets indicated that sequencing was incomplete. Only blood was sampled, and tissue TCR repertoires likely differ from those in blood.

Healthy HIV-negative adults with no recently reported acute infections or vaccinations were included as donors. Only Caucasian adults living in Nashville, Tennessee, USA were represented among the donors. CD4+ T cells were enriched by magnetic negative selection; naive cells were then positively selected on CD45RA, and the negative fraction formed the memory subset. Blood was obtained by leukapheresis, after which PBMCs were separated by Ficoll-Histopaque density gradient centrifugation and cryopreserved in liquid nitrogen vapor phase. Analytical flow cytometry was used to check the purity and quantity of every magnetically sorted T cell population. Genomic DNA was isolated from every sorted fraction and measured by UV absorbance on a Nanodrop 2000c.

The specimen was naive CD4+ T cells sorted from blood. The cell subset or site label on this specimen signifies: CD45RA+ positively selected. This sequence originates from a man aged 30 to 45 in good health. This chain is built from TRBV7-2 and TRBJ2-5; matching of 5 bases hints at TRBD2 as the D gene. The DNA is TGTGCCAGCAGCCTCCGAGGGTTGCAAGAGACCCAGTACTTC. Its amino acids are CASSLRGLQETQYF.